The 24 T cell receptor beta chains in this list originate from one sample, sequenced in a study of metastatic and nonmetastatic thyroid tumors. All patients reached thyroid surgery having received no treatment beforehand. TCRdb reassembled clones from the PCR reads with MiXCR. The sample carries 5,400 or so clones, 33% recorded once. The source material was adjacent normal tissue. Receptor source: a female donor with papillary thyroid cancer or a benign thyroid nodule (not recorded which). Some clones in this sample may be carry-over from other donors' samples.

The J gene is TRBJ2-1, the V gene TRBV6-1; TRBD1 matches 8 bases. CDR3 length: 14 residues. Looked up from germline, CDR1 is MNHNS and CDR2 is SASEGT. J lost 4 bases, V lost 8 bases, and 7 bases had no gene match. For the CDR3, the DNA is TGTGCCAGCGGTCCGACAGGGGCATACAATGAGCAGTTCTTC. Amino acid sequence: CASGPTGAYNEQFF.

This clone is judged medium-sized. The chain uses TRBV11-3 and TRBJ2-3; D might be TRBD1 (6 bases). This CDR3 is built from 15 residues. V lost 1 base and J lost 2, with 10 bases in between. Germline V gives CDR1 SGHNT, CDR2 YENEEA. CDR3 sequence reads: CASSLVAGDTDTQYF. The CDR3 nucleotides are TGTGCCAGCAGCTTAGTGGCAGGGGACACAGATACGCAGTATTTT.

The chain combines TRBV27 with TRBJ1-6; 8 nucleotides line up with TRBD1. This CDR3 is 14 amino acids long. The junction had 6 bases not matched to a gene; V was cut back by 10 bases and J by 4 bases. CDR1 MNHEY and CDR2 SMNVEV come from the germline V gene (reference sequence). CDR3 residues: CATLGQVYNSPLHF. CDR3 coding DNA: TGTGCCACCCTGGGACAGGTATATAATTCACCCCTCCACTTT.

J is TRBJ2-7 and V is TRBV6-2 or TRBV6-3; TRBD1 matches at 10 bases. With V trimmed by 2 bases and J by 3 bases, 7 bases remained unmatched. Germline-derived CDR1 and CDR2 are MNHEY and SVGEGT. The CDR3 runs 16 residues. CDR3 loop: CASSYAVRTGGYEQYF. As DNA, the CDR3 is TGTGCCAGCAGTTACGCGGTCCGGACAGGGGGCTACGAGCAGTACTTC.

J is TRBJ2-3 and V is TRBV20-1; a weak D match, TRBD2 (7 bases). This CDR3 has 13 amino acids. CDR1 DFQATT and CDR2 SNEGSKA come from the germline V gene (reference sequence). Trimming pared 7 bases from V and 15 bases from J, leaving 26 bases between. The CDR3 DNA follows: TGCAGTGGCAGAGGGAGGGGGGCGCATACGAATTATTTT. Amino acids: CSGRGRGAHTNYF.

This clone was seen more than once but under ten times. The genes are TRBV6-1 and TRBJ2-7, with D tentatively TRBD2 (6 bases). CDR1 and CDR2 (germline): MNHNS, SASEGT. The CDR3 is 16 residues long. Trimming removed 2 bases at V and 0 bases at J, with 14 bases between. CDR3 sequence (DNA): TGTGCCAGCAGTGAAAGGAGGGCGGAACTCTCCTACGAGCAGTACTTC. This encodes CASSERRAELSYEQYF.

The chain recombines TRBV12-3 or TRBV12-4 with TRBJ1-6; D remains unclear. Deletions cut 2 bases from V and 0 bases from J, with 5 bases between. The CDR3 loop spans 15 amino acids. CDR3 nucleotide sequence: TGTGCCAGCAGTTTACGAAGCTCCTATAATTCACCCCTCCACTTT. It specifies CASSLRSSYNSPLHF.

The rearrangement joins TRBV28 to TRBJ2-7, with a weak D call TRBD1 (6 bases). Germline V gene data show CDR1 as MDHEN and CDR2 as SYDVKM. The CDR3 is 12 amino acids. V was pared by 3 bases and J by 8 bases, with 11 bases between. The CDR3 here is CASSFIRGKQYF. DNA of the CDR3: TGTGCCAGCAGTTTTATAAGGGGGAAGCAGTACTTC.

This clone was counted a few times. The V call is TRBV6-1, the J call TRBJ1-3, with no clear D. Germline lookup yields CDR1 MNHNS and CDR2 SASEGT. The ends were cut back, 4 bases at V and 2 bases at J, with 9 bases in the middle. The CDR3 runs 14 residues. The CDR3 sequence: CASSVRTAGNTIYF. The CDR3 nucleotides read TGTGCCAGCAGTGTCCGGACGGCTGGAAACACCATATATTTT.

The chain joins TRBV6-1 to TRBJ2-5, with D maybe TRBD1 (5 bases). Germline assignment: CDR1 MNHNS and CDR2 SASEGT. The ends were cut back, 7 bases at V and 2 bases at J, with 29 bases in the middle. This CDR3 contains 19 residues. The chain's CDR3 is CASIPARKVWGGSQETQYF. The CDR3 DNA sequence: TGTGCCAGCATACCGGCCAGGAAAGTATGGGGCGGTTCACAAGAGACCCAGTACTTC.

The CDR3 loop is CATGAGELFF. CDR3 bases: TGTGCCACCGGCGCCGGGGAGCTGTTTTTT. This chain connects TRBV6-1 to TRBJ2-2; no clear D. V shed 10 bases and J shed 6 bases, with 6 bases lying between them. This CDR3 has 10 residues. CDR1 and CDR2 (germline): MNHNS, SASEGT.

V gene TRBV11-2 combines with J gene TRBJ2-5; no reliable D call. The CDR3 is made up of 13 amino acids. The germline gives CDR1 SGHAT, CDR2 FQNNGV. The V end was cut by 2 bases, the J end by 5 bases, with 9 bases between. The CDR3 region is CASSLYTAETQYF. CDR3 DNA sequence: TGTGCCAGCAGCTTATATACGGCGGAGACCCAGTACTTC. The whole variable domain, remainder taken from reference TRBV11-2 and TRBJ2-5, is EAGVAQSPRYKIIEKRQSVAFWCNPISGHATLYWYQQILGQGPKLLIQFQNNGVVDDSQLPKDRFSAERLKGVDSTLKIQPAKLEDSAVYLCASSLYTAETQYFGPGTRLLVL.

The rearrangement uses TRBV5-1 and TRBJ1-1; no firm D call. V gave up 0 bases and J gave up 0 bases, with 6 bases separating them. The length of the CDR3 is 14 residues. Germline lookup yields CDR1 SGHRS and CDR2 YFSETQ. Here the CDR3 DNA reads TGCGCCAGCAGCTTGGACAGCATGAACACTGAAGCTTTCTTT. Its translation: CASSLDSMNTEAFF.

CDR3 coding DNA: TGTGCCAGCAGAACCACCGGGGGGGCGAGAGGCACCGGGGAGCTGTTTTTT. This codes for CASRTTGGARGTGELFF. The chain couples TRBV9 to TRBJ2-2, with 8 bases lining up with TRBD2. The CDR3 has 17 amino acids. Looked up from germline, CDR1 is SGDLS and CDR2 is YYNGEE. Germline trimming cut 5 bases from V and 4 bases from J; bases unmatched to any gene: 13.

This clone counts as large (0.1 to 1%). V and J are TRBV6-1 and TRBJ2-7; TRBD1 is a possible D gene (6 bases). There are 17 residues in the CDR3. Trimming removed 6 bases at V and 0 bases at J, with 21 bases between. CDR1 is MNHNS, CDR2 SASEGT, per germline. CDR3 sequence (DNA): TGTGCCAGCAGGCAGGCTCACAGGGCCCTCGGCTCCTACGAGCAGTACTTC. This sequence encodes CASRQAHRALGSYEQYF.

V is TRBV27 and J is TRBJ2-7; tentatively, D is TRBD1 (6 bases). V was pared by 6 bases and J by 5 bases, with 17 bases between. Germline CDR1 is MNHEY and CDR2 is SMNVEV (reference sequence). This CDR3 is built from 14 residues. CDR3 amino acids: CASSTSDRLHEQYF. The CDR3 DNA reads TGTGCCAGCAGCACATCCGACAGGCTCCACGAGCAGTACTTC.

This chain connects TRBV2 to TRBJ1-2; D remains ambiguous. V was cut by 0 bases and J by 7 bases, with 9 bases left in between. CDR3 length equals 13 residues. Germline CDR1 reads SNHLY; CDR2 reads FYNNEI. The chain's CDR3 is CASSEALKSGYTF. The CDR3 nucleotides read TGTGCCAGCAGTGAAGCGCTTAAGTCTGGCTACACCTTC.

Relative to its sample, this clone is large. The chain couples TRBV6-1 to TRBJ1-2; possibly TRBD1 for D (5 bases). Deletions cut 8 bases from V and 4 bases from J, with 11 bases between. There are 12 residues in the CDR3. The germline CDR1 and CDR2 sequences are MNHNS and SASEGT. The CDR3 nucleotides are TGTGCCAGCGCGCAGGGCGCCTATGGCTACACCTTC. Amino acids: CASAQGAYGYTF.

This clone appeared a single time. The V call is TRBV20-1, the J call TRBJ1-4; possibly TRBD1 for D (6 bases). This CDR3 comprises 16 residues. Trimming cost V 2 bases and J 3 bases, with 16 bases left between them. Germline CDR1 reads DFQATT; CDR2 reads SNEGSKA (reference sequence). The DNA of the CDR3 is TGCAGTGCTAGAAATTTCCTCAGGGGACCTAATGAAAAACTGTTTTTT. Protein sequence: CSARNFLRGPNEKLFF.

CDR3 protein: CATSDTIGVGETQYF. The CDR3 DNA reads TGTGCCACCAGTGATACGATAGGGGTCGGTGAGACCCAGTACTTC. This chain uses TRBV24-1 with TRBJ2-5; a possible D gene is TRBD1 (5 bases). The V gene's germline CDR1 is KGHDR and CDR2 SFDVKD. The CDR3 consists of 15 residues. V gave up 3 bases and J gave up 5 bases, with 15 bases separating them.

With respect to this clone: The sample holds other DNA sequences that translate to the same CDR3. The J gene is TRBJ2-7, the V gene TRBV30; 7 positions match TRBD1. J lost 4 bases, V lost 0 bases, and 6 bases had no gene match. The CDR3 runs 14 residues. Germline V gene data show CDR1 as GTSNPN and CDR2 as SVGIG (reference sequence). CDR3 loop: CAWSVSGTAYEQYF. Here the CDR3 DNA reads TGTGCCTGGAGTGTTTCCGGGACAGCTTACGAGCAGTACTTC. The whole variable domain, filled in from reference TRBV30 and TRBJ2-7, reads SQTIHQWPATLVQPVGSPLSLECTVEGTSNPNLYWYRQAAGRGLQLLFYSVGIGQISSEVPQNLSASRPQDRQFILSSKKLLLSDSGFYLCAWSVSGTAYEQYFGPGTRLTVT.

The chain employs TRBV4-2 and TRBJ2-2; 8 bases agree with TRBD2. The CDR3 has 16 amino acids. The junction had 1 base not matched to a gene; V was cut back by 0 bases and J by 1 base. Germline lookup yields CDR1 LGHNA and CDR2 YNFKEQ. Here the CDR3 DNA reads TGTGCCAGCAGCCAAGAGCTAGCGGGGAACACCGGGGAGCTGTTTTTT. Translated: CASSQELAGNTGELFF.

Only a few counts were recorded for this clone. The chain employs TRBV6-2 or TRBV6-3 and TRBJ1-6; D remains unclear. In germline, CDR1 is MNHEY, CDR2 SVGEGT. CDR3 length: 13 amino acids. With 7 bases removed from V and 5 bases from J, the gap between germline ends came to 9 bases. The CDR3 spells CASNTVDNSPLHF. The CDR3 DNA reads as TGTGCCAGCAATACGGTCGATAATTCACCCCTCCACTTT.

This clone was seen a handful of times. The chain couples TRBV6-1 to TRBJ2-7; TRBD1 matches at 7 bases. The germline V gene has CDR1 MNHNS and CDR2 SASEGT. This CDR3 is 17 amino acids long. V shed 0 bases, J shed 1 base, and the junction held 9 bases outside the gene matches. The chain's CDR3 is CASSEAPDRPSSYEQYF. As DNA, the CDR3 is TGTGCCAGCAGTGAAGCGCCGGACAGGCCTTCTTCCTACGAGCAGTACTTC.